The rows below give T cell receptor beta chains drawn from one sample of a study of CD8 T cells in Susac syndrome. Using its own MiXCR run on the immunoSEQ multiplex PCR reads, TCRdb lists one record per CDR3 protein. The sample contains about 83,000 distinct CDR3 sequences, 95% to 96% of which appear only once. Sequenced input: CD8+ T cells from PBMCs. The receptors come from a human donor with Susac syndrome. Each CDR3 is given with its conserved first and last residue. Fields, in order: clone size, V gene, J gene, D gene, CDR3 protein, CDR3 DNA. D genes are given only for firm matches. Clone size is given for some rows only: seen once, a few or many times, or a class if the clone is expanded.

clone size: NA
V gene: TRBV19
J gene: TRBJ2-5
D gene: NA
CDR3 protein: CASSATREETQYF
CDR3 DNA: TGTGCCAGTAGTGCTACCCGGGAGGAGACCCAGTACTTC

clone size: NA
V gene: TRBV11-1
J gene: TRBJ2-1
D gene: NA
CDR3 protein: CASSRGQAPSNEQFF
CDR3 DNA: TGTGCCAGCAGCCGGGGCCAGGCCCCTTCCAATGAGCAGTTCTTC

clone size: NA
V gene: TRBV15
J gene: TRBJ2-7
D gene: TRBD2
CDR3 protein: CATSSSGTTYEQYF
CDR3 DNA: TGTGCCACCAGCAGCAGCGGGACGACCTACGAGCAGTACTTC

clone size: NA
V gene: TRBV30
J gene: TRBJ2-7
D gene: NA
CDR3 protein: CAWREGYEQYF
CDR3 DNA: TGTGCCTGGAGGGAGGGCTACGAGCAGTACTTC

clone size: NA
V gene: TRBV20-1
J gene: TRBJ2-7
D gene: TRBD1
CDR3 protein: CSAAGTASYEQYF
CDR3 DNA: TGCAGTGCTGCCGGGACAGCTTCCTACGAGCAGTACTTC

clone size: NA
V gene: TRBV7-9
J gene: TRBJ2-5
D gene: NA
CDR3 protein: CASSLESQYF
CDR3 DNA: TGTGCCAGCAGCCTAGAGTCCCAGTACTTC

clone size: NA
V gene: TRBV28
J gene: TRBJ2-1
D gene: TRBD2
CDR3 protein: CASSLSAGGPGSYNEQFF
CDR3 DNA: TGTGCCAGCAGTTTATCGGCGGGAGGGCCCGGCTCCTACAATGAGCAGTTCTTC

clone size: few
V gene: TRBV6-1
J gene: TRBJ2-5
D gene: NA
CDR3 protein: CASSPGADSQETQYF
CDR3 DNA: TGTGCCAGCAGCCCCGGGGCTGACAGCCAAGAGACCCAGTACTTC

clone size: NA
V gene: TRBV7-6
J gene: TRBJ2-2
D gene: NA
CDR3 protein: CASSLGRSGELFF
CDR3 DNA: TGTGCCAGCAGCTTAGGAAGGAGCGGGGAGCTGTTTTTT

clone size: NA
V gene: TRBV20-1
J gene: TRBJ2-1
D gene: TRBD1
CDR3 protein: CSARGQGIYNEQFF
CDR3 DNA: TGCAGTGCTAGGGGACAGGGGATCTACAATGAGCAGTTCTTC

clone size: NA
V gene: TRBV11-2
J gene: TRBJ2-1
D gene: TRBD1
CDR3 protein: CASSWWGQRPNEQFF
CDR3 DNA: TGTGCCAGCAGCTGGTGGGGACAGAGGCCCAATGAGCAGTTCTTC

clone size: once
V gene: TRBV27
J gene: TRBJ1-5
D gene: NA
CDR3 protein: CASSPFGPNQPQHF
CDR3 DNA: TGTGCCAGCAGCCCCTTTGGTCCCAATCAGCCCCAGCATTTT

clone size: NA
V gene: TRBV29-1
J gene: TRBJ2-7
D gene: TRBD1
CDR3 protein: CSVGTGESYEQYF
CDR3 DNA: TGCAGCGTGGGGACAGGAGAAAGCTACGAGCAGTACTTC

clone size: NA
V gene: TRBV6-2/TRBV6-3
J gene: TRBJ2-3
D gene: NA
CDR3 protein: CASSYGGPDTQYF
CDR3 DNA: TGTGCCAGCAGTTACGGGGGTCCAGATACGCAGTATTTT

clone size: once
V gene: TRBV19
J gene: TRBJ2-1
D gene: NA
CDR3 protein: CASSIDGVLNEQFF
CDR3 DNA: TGTGCCAGTAGTATCGACGGGGTACTAAATGAGCAGTTCTTC

clone size: NA
V gene: TRBV15
J gene: TRBJ1-6
D gene: TRBD1
CDR3 protein: CATSPDRGYNSPLHF
CDR3 DNA: TGTGCCACCAGCCCGGACAGGGGTTATAATTCACCCCTCCACTTT

clone size: NA
V gene: TRBV29-1
J gene: TRBJ2-2
D gene: NA
CDR3 protein: CSVRSYREEPNTGELFF
CDR3 DNA: TGCAGCGTCCGAAGCTATCGGGAAGAGCCGAACACCGGGGAGCTGTTTTTT

clone size: NA
V gene: TRBV6-2/TRBV6-3
J gene: TRBJ2-5
D gene: TRBD2
CDR3 protein: CASSYTKPGLADPFGETQYF
CDR3 DNA: TGTGCCAGCAGTTACACGAAACCGGGACTAGCGGACCCTTTCGGGGAGACCCAGTACTTC

clone size: NA
V gene: TRBV29-1
J gene: TRBJ2-5
D gene: NA
CDR3 protein: CSVDAGPERETQYF
CDR3 DNA: TGCAGCGTTGACGCGGGGCCGGAACGGGAGACCCAGTACTTC

clone size: NA
V gene: TRBV29-1
J gene: TRBJ2-3
D gene: TRBD1
CDR3 protein: CSVAGTGGPDTQYF
CDR3 DNA: TGCAGCGTTGCCGGGACAGGGGGCCCAGATACGCAGTATTTT

clone size: NA
V gene: TRBV27
J gene: TRBJ2-5
D gene: NA
CDR3 protein: CASSLVGGTQYF
CDR3 DNA: TGTGCCAGCAGTTTAGTGGGGGGGACCCAGTACTTC

clone size: NA
V gene: TRBV9
J gene: TRBJ1-5
D gene: TRBD1
CDR3 protein: CASSATGGNQPQHF
CDR3 DNA: TGTGCCAGCAGCGCGACAGGGGGCAATCAGCCCCAGCATTTT

clone size: NA
V gene: TRBV4-2
J gene: TRBJ1-1
D gene: NA
CDR3 protein: CASMGFGTEAFF
CDR3 DNA: TGTGCCAGCATGGGGTTTGGCACTGAAGCTTTCTTT

clone size: NA
V gene: TRBV6-5
J gene: TRBJ2-6
D gene: TRBD2
CDR3 protein: CASSYIAGSLWANVLTF
CDR3 DNA: TGTGCCAGCAGTTACATAGCGGGCTCCCTCTGGGCCAACGTCCTGACTTTC

clone size: NA
V gene: TRBV20-1
J gene: TRBJ2-7
D gene: TRBD2
CDR3 protein: CSAGEWLAGGYEQYF
CDR3 DNA: TGCAGTGCTGGCGAATGGCTAGCGGGGGGCTACGAGCAGTACTTC

clone size: NA
V gene: TRBV4-1
J gene: TRBJ2-1
D gene: NA
CDR3 protein: CASKATAGNEQFF
CDR3 DNA: TGCGCCAGCAAAGCGACGGCGGGGAATGAGCAGTTCTTC

clone size: NA
V gene: TRBV30
J gene: TRBJ2-3
D gene: NA
CDR3 protein: CAWSGPARVDTQYF
CDR3 DNA: TGTGCCTGGAGTGGGCCGGCAAGGGTAGATACGCAGTATTTT

clone size: NA
V gene: TRBV12-3/TRBV12-4
J gene: TRBJ2-3
D gene: NA
CDR3 protein: CASSSTEDWPDTQYF
CDR3 DNA: TGTGCCAGCAGCTCGACAGAGGACTGGCCAGATACGCAGTATTTT

clone size: NA
V gene: TRBV12-3/TRBV12-4
J gene: TRBJ1-5
D gene: NA
CDR3 protein: CASSFGGNNQPQHF
CDR3 DNA: TGTGCCAGCAGTTTTGGAGGGAACAATCAGCCCCAGCATTTT

clone size: NA
V gene: TRBV27
J gene: TRBJ2-2
D gene: NA
CDR3 protein: CASSLRSEYTGELFF
CDR3 DNA: TGTGCCAGCAGTTTAAGGTCGGAATACACCGGGGAGCTGTTTTTT

clone size: NA
V gene: TRBV25-1
J gene: TRBJ2-3
D gene: NA
CDR3 protein: CASSESPYSSTDTQYF
CDR3 DNA: TGTGCCAGCAGTGAATCGCCTTATTCTAGCACAGATACGCAGTATTTT

clone size: NA
V gene: TRBV29-1
J gene: TRBJ1-1
D gene: NA
CDR3 protein: CSVDAGALNTEAFF
CDR3 DNA: TGCAGCGTTGATGCAGGGGCCCTAAACACTGAAGCTTTCTTT

clone size: NA
V gene: TRBV9
J gene: TRBJ2-5
D gene: NA
CDR3 protein: CASSGSQETQYF
CDR3 DNA: TGTGCCAGCAGCGGGTCCCAAGAGACCCAGTACTTC

clone size: once
V gene: TRBV28
J gene: TRBJ1-3
D gene: TRBD1
CDR3 protein: CASTQPLTGVGDTIYF
CDR3 DNA: TGTGCCAGCACCCAACCCCTAACAGGGGTAGGAGACACCATATATTTT

clone size: NA
V gene: TRBV20-1
J gene: TRBJ1-1
D gene: NA
CDR3 protein: CSATRVGTEAFF
CDR3 DNA: TGCAGTGCGACTCGGGTGGGCACTGAAGCTTTCTTT

clone size: once
V gene: TRBV6-2/TRBV6-3
J gene: TRBJ2-3
D gene: TRBD2
CDR3 protein: CASSYAGADTQYF
CDR3 DNA: TGTGCCAGCAGTTACGCGGGGGCAGATACGCAGTATTTT

clone size: NA
V gene: TRBV7-7
J gene: TRBJ2-3
D gene: NA
CDR3 protein: CASSPLMPHTQYF
CDR3 DNA: TGTGCTAGCAGCCCCCTCATGCCCCATACGCAGTATTTT

clone size: NA
V gene: TRBV20-1
J gene: TRBJ1-2
D gene: TRBD1
CDR3 protein: CSARQGPNYGYTF
CDR3 DNA: TGCAGTGCGCGACAGGGACCTAACTATGGCTACACCTTC

clone size: NA
V gene: TRBV9
J gene: TRBJ2-3
D gene: TRBD1
CDR3 protein: CASSVDGTGNTDTQYF
CDR3 DNA: TGTGCCAGCAGCGTAGACGGGACAGGGAACACAGATACGCAGTATTTT

clone size: NA
V gene: TRBV4-1
J gene: TRBJ1-5
D gene: NA
CDR3 protein: CASSQDRSGRGNQPQHF
CDR3 DNA: TGCGCCAGCAGCCAAGATCGGTCGGGACGCGGCAATCAGCCCCAGCATTTT

clone size: NA
V gene: TRBV15
J gene: TRBJ2-7
D gene: TRBD1
CDR3 protein: CASSAGTAYEQYF
CDR3 DNA: TGTGCCTCGAGTGCCGGGACAGCCTACGAGCAGTACTTC

clone size: NA
V gene: TRBV29-1
J gene: TRBJ2-1
D gene: TRBD2
CDR3 protein: CSVEGTSGRNEQFF
CDR3 DNA: TGCAGCGTTGAAGGGACTAGCGGGAGGAATGAGCAGTTCTTC

clone size: NA
V gene: TRBV10-3
J gene: TRBJ2-7
D gene: NA
CDR3 protein: CAISEENRYEQYF
CDR3 DNA: TGTGCCATCAGTGAAGAGAACCGCTACGAGCAGTACTTC

clone size: NA
V gene: TRBV11-1
J gene: TRBJ2-7
D gene: NA
CDR3 protein: CASSQSAGRGDHEQYF
CDR3 DNA: TGTGCCAGCAGCCAGTCCGCGGGACGAGGGGACCACGAGCAGTACTTC

clone size: NA
V gene: TRBV3-1
J gene: TRBJ2-1
D gene: NA
CDR3 protein: CASSQDGRGAFNEQFF
CDR3 DNA: TGTGCCAGCAGCCAAGACGGTCGCGGGGCCTTCAATGAGCAGTTCTTC

clone size: NA
V gene: TRBV30
J gene: TRBJ2-7
D gene: TRBD1
CDR3 protein: CASSRDSLYEQYF
CDR3 DNA: TGTGCCAGCTCCCGGGACAGTCTCTACGAGCAGTACTTC

clone size: NA
V gene: TRBV6-5
J gene: TRBJ1-2
D gene: TRBD1
CDR3 protein: CASSYSGDRVYGYTF
CDR3 DNA: TGTGCCAGCAGTTACTCGGGGGACAGGGTTTACGGCTACACCTTC

clone size: NA
V gene: TRBV28
J gene: TRBJ1-5
D gene: TRBD1
CDR3 protein: CASSFPGQGANQPQHF
CDR3 DNA: TGTGCCAGCAGTTTCCCGGGACAGGGGGCGAATCAGCCCCAGCATTTT

clone size: NA
V gene: TRBV2
J gene: TRBJ1-5
D gene: TRBD1
CDR3 protein: CASRPGTGGNQPQHF
CDR3 DNA: TGTGCCAGCAGACCCGGGACAGGGGGCAATCAGCCCCAGCATTTT

clone size: NA
V gene: TRBV29-1
J gene: TRBJ2-3
D gene: NA
CDR3 protein: CSVERGRTDTQYF
CDR3 DNA: TGCAGCGTTGAAAGGGGCCGCACAGATACGCAGTATTTT

clone size: NA
V gene: TRBV5-1
J gene: TRBJ2-2
D gene: NA
CDR3 protein: CASSLTIWTGELFF
CDR3 DNA: TGCGCCAGCAGCTTGACTATTTGGACCGGGGAGCTGTTTTTT

clone size: NA
V gene: TRBV7-9
J gene: TRBJ2-1
D gene: TRBD1
CDR3 protein: CASSLLRTGNRNEQFF
CDR3 DNA: TGTGCCAGCAGCTTACTTCGGACAGGGAATAGGAATGAGCAGTTCTTC